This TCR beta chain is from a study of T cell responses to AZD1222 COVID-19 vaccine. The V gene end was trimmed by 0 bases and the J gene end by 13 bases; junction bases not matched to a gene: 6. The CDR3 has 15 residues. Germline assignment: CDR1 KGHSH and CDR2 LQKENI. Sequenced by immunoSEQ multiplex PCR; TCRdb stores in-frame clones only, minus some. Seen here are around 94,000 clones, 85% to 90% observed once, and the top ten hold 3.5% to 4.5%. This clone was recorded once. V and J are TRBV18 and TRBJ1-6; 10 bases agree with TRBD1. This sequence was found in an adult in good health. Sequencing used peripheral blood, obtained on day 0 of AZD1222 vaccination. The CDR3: CASSPPGQGRAPLHF. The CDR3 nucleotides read TGTGCCAGCTCACCACCGGGACAGGGGCGTGCGCCCCTCCACTTT.